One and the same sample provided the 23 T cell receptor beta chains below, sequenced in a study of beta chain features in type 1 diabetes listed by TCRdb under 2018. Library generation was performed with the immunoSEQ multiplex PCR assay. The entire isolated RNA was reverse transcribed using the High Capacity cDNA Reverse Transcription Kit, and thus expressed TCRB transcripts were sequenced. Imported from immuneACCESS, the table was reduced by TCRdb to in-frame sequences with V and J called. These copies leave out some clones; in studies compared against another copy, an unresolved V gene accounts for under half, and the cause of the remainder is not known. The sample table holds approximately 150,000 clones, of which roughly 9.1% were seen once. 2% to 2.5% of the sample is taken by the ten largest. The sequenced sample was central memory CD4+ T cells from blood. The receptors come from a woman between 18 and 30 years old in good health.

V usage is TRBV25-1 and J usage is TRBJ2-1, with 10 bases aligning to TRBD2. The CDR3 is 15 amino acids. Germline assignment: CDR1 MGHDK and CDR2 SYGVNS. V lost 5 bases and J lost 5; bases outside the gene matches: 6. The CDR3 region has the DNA TGTGCCAGCAGTTTCCCACTAGCGGGACACAATGAGCAGTTCTTC. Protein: CASSFPLAGHNEQFF.

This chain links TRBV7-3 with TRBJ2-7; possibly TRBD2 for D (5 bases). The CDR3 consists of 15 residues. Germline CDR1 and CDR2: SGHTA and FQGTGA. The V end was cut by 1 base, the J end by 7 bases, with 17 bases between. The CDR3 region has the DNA TGTGCCAGCAGCTTAAATCCTAGCAGGTGGGATGAGCAGTACTTC. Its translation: CASSLNPSRWDEQYF.

The CDR3 is CASSLALAGDITDTQYF. CDR3 sequence (DNA): TGCGCCAGCAGCTTGGCGCTAGCGGGGGATATCACAGATACGCAGTATTTT. The chain combines TRBV5-1 with TRBJ2-3; 10 bases align to TRBD2. Germline CDR1 SGHRS, CDR2 YFSETQ. The J segment lost 2 bases and the V segment lost 0 bases, leaving 6 bases of the junction unmatched. CDR3 size: 17 residues.

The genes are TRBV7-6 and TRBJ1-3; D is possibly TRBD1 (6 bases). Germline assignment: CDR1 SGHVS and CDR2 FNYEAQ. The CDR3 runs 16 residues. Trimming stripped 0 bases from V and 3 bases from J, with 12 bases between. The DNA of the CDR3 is TGTGCCAGCAGCTTAGCTCCACAGGGATATGGAAACACCATATATTTT. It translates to CASSLAPQGYGNTIYF. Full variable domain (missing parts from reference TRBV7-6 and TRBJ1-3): GAGVSQSPRYKVTKRGQDVALRCDPISGHVSLYWYRQALGQGPEFLTYFNYEAQQDKSGLPNDRFSAERPEGSISTLTIQRTEQRDSAMYRCASSLAPQGYGNTIYFGEGSWLTVV.

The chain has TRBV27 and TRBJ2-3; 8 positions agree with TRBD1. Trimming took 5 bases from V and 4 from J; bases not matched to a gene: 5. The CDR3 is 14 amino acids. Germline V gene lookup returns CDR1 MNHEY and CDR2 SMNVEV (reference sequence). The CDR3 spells CASSGGQGPDTQYF. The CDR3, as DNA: TGTGCCAGCAGTGGAGGACAGGGCCCAGATACGCAGTATTTT.

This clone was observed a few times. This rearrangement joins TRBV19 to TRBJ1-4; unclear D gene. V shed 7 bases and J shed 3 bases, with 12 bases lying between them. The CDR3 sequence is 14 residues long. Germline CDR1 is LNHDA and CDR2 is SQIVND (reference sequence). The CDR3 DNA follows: TGTGCCAGTATTGGGAGGAGTGCTAATGAAAAACTGTTTTTT. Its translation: CASIGRSANEKLFF.

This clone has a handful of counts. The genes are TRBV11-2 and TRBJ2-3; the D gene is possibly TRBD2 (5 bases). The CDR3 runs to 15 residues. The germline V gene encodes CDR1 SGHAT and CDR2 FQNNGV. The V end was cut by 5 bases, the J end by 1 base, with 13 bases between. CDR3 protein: CASSPQRTRTDTQYF. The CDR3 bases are TGTGCCAGCAGCCCCCAGCGGACGCGCACAGATACGCAGTATTTT.

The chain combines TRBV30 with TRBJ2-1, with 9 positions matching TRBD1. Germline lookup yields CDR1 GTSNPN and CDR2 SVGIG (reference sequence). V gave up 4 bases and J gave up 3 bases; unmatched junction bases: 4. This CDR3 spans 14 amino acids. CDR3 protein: CAWIRQGDYNEQFF. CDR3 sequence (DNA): TGTGCCTGGATAAGACAGGGGGACTACAATGAGCAGTTCTTC.

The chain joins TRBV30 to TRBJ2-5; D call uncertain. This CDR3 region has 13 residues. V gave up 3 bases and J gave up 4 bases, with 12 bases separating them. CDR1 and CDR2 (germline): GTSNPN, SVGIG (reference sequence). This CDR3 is CAWSALPRETQYF. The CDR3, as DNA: TGTGCCTGGAGCGCCCTCCCGAGAGAGACCCAGTACTTC.

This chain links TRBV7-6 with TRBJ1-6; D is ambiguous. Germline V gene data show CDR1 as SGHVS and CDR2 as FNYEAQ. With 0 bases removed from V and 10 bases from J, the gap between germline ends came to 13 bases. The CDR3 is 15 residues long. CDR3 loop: CASSLAGVGQSPLHF. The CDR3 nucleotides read TGTGCCAGCAGCTTAGCCGGGGTAGGGCAATCACCCCTCCACTTT.

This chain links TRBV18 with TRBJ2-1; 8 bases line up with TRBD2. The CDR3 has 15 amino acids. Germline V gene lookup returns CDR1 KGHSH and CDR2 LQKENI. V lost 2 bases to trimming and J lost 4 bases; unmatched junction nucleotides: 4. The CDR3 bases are TGTGCCAGCTCACCATCTTCTAGCGGGTACAATGAGCAGTTCTTC. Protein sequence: CASSPSSSGYNEQFF.

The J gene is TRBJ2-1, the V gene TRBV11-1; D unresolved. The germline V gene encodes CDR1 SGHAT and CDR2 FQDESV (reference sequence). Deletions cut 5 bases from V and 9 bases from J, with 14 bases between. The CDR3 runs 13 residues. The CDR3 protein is CASSKISRSEQFF. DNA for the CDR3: TGTGCCAGCAGCAAAATTTCCCGCAGTGAGCAGTTCTTC.

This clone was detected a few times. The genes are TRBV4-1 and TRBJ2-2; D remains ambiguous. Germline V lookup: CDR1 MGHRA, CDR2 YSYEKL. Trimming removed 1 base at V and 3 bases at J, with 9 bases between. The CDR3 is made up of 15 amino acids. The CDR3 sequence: CASSQVGSYTGELFF. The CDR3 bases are TGCGCCAGCAGCCAAGTGGGCTCCTACACCGGGGAGCTGTTTTTT.

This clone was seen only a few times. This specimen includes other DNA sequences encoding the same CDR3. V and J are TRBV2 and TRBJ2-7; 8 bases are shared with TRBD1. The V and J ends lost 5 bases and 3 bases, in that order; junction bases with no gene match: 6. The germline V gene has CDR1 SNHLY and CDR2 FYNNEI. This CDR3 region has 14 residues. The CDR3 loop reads CASSLGQESYEQYF. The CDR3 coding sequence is TGTGCCAGCAGTCTGGGACAGGAGAGCTACGAGCAGTACTTC. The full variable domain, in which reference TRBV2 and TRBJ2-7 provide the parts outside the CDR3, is EPEVTQTPSHQVTQMGQEVILRCVPISNHLYFYWYRQILGQKVEFLVSFYNNEISEKSEIFDDQFSVERPDGSNFTLKIRSTKLEDSAMYFCASSLGQESYEQYFGPGTRLTVT.

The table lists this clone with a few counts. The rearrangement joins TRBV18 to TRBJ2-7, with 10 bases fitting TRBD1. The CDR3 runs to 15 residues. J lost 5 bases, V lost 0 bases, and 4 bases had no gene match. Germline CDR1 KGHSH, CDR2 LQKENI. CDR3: CASSPPTGGFHEQYF. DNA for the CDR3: TGTGCCAGCTCACCACCGACAGGGGGCTTCCACGAGCAGTACTTC.

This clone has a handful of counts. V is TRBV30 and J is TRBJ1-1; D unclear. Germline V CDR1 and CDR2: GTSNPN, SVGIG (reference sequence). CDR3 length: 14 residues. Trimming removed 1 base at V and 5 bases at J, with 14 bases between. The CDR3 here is CAWSAPPGKTEAFF. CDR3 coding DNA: TGTGCCTGGAGTGCCCCCCCGGGGAAGACTGAAGCTTTCTTT.

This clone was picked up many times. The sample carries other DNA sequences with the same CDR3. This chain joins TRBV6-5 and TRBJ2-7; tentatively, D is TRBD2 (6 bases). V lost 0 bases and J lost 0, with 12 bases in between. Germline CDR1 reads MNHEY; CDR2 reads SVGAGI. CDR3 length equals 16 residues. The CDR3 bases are TGTGCCAGCAGTTACTCCTGGGACTTAAGCTCCTACGAGCAGTACTTC. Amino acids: CASSYSWDLSSYEQYF.

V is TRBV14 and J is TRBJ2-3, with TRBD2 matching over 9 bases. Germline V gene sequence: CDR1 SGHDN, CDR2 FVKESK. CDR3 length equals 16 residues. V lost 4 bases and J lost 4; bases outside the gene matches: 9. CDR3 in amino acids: CASSPYGGGASDTQYF. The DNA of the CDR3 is TGTGCCAGCAGCCCGTACGGCGGGGGGGCTTCAGATACGCAGTATTTT.

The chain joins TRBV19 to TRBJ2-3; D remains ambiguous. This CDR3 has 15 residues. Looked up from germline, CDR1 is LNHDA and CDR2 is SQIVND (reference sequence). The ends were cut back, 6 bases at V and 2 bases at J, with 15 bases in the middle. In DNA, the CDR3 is TGTGCCAGTAGGACATCACAGCATTCCACAGATACGCAGTATTTT. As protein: CASRTSQHSTDTQYF.

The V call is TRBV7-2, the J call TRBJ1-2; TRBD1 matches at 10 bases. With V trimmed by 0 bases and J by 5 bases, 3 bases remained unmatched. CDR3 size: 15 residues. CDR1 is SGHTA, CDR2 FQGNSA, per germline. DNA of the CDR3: TGTGCCAGCAGCTTAGCGGCGGGACAGGGGTATGGCTACACCTTC. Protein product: CASSLAAGQGYGYTF.

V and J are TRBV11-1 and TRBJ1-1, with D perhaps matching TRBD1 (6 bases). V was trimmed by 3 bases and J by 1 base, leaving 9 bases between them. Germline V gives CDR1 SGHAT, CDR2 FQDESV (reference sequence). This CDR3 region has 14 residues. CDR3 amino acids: CASSFDRKNTEAFF. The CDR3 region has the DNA TGTGCCAGCAGCTTCGACAGGAAGAACACTGAAGCTTTCTTT.

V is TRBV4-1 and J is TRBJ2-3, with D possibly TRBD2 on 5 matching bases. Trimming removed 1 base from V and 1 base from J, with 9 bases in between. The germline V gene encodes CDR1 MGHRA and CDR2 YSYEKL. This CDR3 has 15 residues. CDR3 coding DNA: TGCGCCAGCAGCCAAGGAGGTAGCGGCACAGATACGCAGTATTTT. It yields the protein CASSQGGSGTDTQYF.

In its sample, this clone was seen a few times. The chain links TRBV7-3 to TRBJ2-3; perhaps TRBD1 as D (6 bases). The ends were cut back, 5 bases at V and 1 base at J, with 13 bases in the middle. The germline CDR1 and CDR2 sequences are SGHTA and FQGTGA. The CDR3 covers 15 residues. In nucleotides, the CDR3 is TGTGCCAGCAGCCCGCAGGGGTTAGGCACAGATACGCAGTATTTT. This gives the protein CASSPQGLGTDTQYF. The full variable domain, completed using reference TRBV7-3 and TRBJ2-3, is GAGVSQTPSNKVTEKGKYVELRCDPISGHTALYWYRQSLGQGPEFLIYFQGTGAADDSGLPNDRFFAVRPEGSVSTLKIQRTERGDSAVYLCASSPQGLGTDTQYFGPGTRLTVL.